Following are 20 T cell receptor beta chains from one sample sequenced in a study of CD8+ T cells in alopecia areata. Treatment of the sample: oral pan-JAK inhibitor, 5-10 mg twice daily. Following RNA extraction, reverse transcription yielded cDNA that acted as the sequencing template. Sequencing was performed with immunoSEQ multiplex PCR; in TCRdb, only in-frame clones are kept and a portion is missing. Of around 200,000 clones listed, over 60% are singletons. The source was CD4+ T cells sorted from blood, collected at week 4, from a patient treated with tofacitinib. These receptor sequences come from a human donor with alopecia areata.

V gene TRBV7-2 combines with J gene TRBJ2-7; 8 bases map to TRBD1. This CDR3 has 14 residues. In germline, CDR1 is SGHTA, CDR2 FQGNSA. The V and J ends lost 3 bases and 6 bases, in that order; junction bases with no gene match: 7. The CDR3 coding sequence is TGTGCCAGCAGCTTGCAGGGGGCTAAGGGCGAGCAGTACTTC. This sequence encodes CASSLQGAKGEQYF.

The CDR3 coding sequence is TGCAGCGTTGAAGTCTCCGGGACACTCGGCTACACCTTC. Residues: CSVEVSGTLGYTF. The rearrangement uses TRBV29-1 and TRBJ1-2; D might be TRBD1 (6 bases). Germline V lookup: CDR1 SQVTM, CDR2 ANQGSEA. Trimming removed 1 base at V and 8 bases at J, with 14 bases between. The CDR3 is 13 amino acids.

The J gene is TRBJ2-1, the V gene TRBV30; weak D call: TRBD2 (6 bases). The V end was cut by 3 bases, the J end by 10 bases, with 16 bases between. The CDR3 sequence is 13 residues long. Germline CDR1 reads GTSNPN; CDR2 reads SVGIG (reference sequence). The CDR3 nucleotides are TGTGCCTGGAGCAACGGCGGGGCCGGGGAGCAGTTCTTC. Its translation: CAWSNGGAGEQFF.

Comment on this clone: In the same sample, other DNA sequences code for this CDR3. V usage is TRBV19 and J usage is TRBJ1-5, with 7 nucleotides matching TRBD1. V lost 3 bases to trimming and J lost 5 bases; unmatched junction nucleotides: 1. The CDR3 covers 13 residues. Germline CDR1 LNHDA, CDR2 SQIVND (reference sequence). CDR3 sequence (DNA): TGTGCCAGTAGTATCAGGGGGGATCAGCCCCAGCATTTT. It translates to CASSIRGDQPQHF.

The chain couples TRBV29-1 to TRBJ2-7; no reliable D call. Trimming pared 4 bases from V and 4 bases from J, leaving 14 bases between. CDR1 is SQVTM, CDR2 ANQGSEA, per germline. This CDR3 contains 13 residues. The CDR3 loop reads CSVVLGNTYEQYF. The DNA for the CDR3 is TGCAGCGTTGTTCTGGGCAACACATACGAGCAGTACTTC.

This clone was seen at least ten times. The chain is built from TRBV29-1 and TRBJ1-4; D may be TRBD1 (5 bases). The CDR3 has 14 residues. V dropped 4 bases and J dropped 6 bases, with 15 bases sitting between them. The germline V gene encodes CDR1 SQVTM and CDR2 ANQGSEA. The CDR3 nucleotides are TGCAGCGTTGTGTTGTTTGGCAGGGATGAAAAACTGTTTTTT. It translates to CSVVLFGRDEKLFF.

This clone was observed a handful of times. The chain employs TRBV7-2 and TRBJ2-1; D may correspond to TRBD1 or TRBD2 (5 bases each). V lost 3 bases to trimming and J lost 3 bases, with 12 bases between them. Germline V gene sequence: CDR1 SGHTA, CDR2 FQGNSA. The CDR3 has 15 residues. The CDR3 region is CASSFPGQRYNEQFF. In DNA form, the CDR3 reads TGTGCCAGCAGCTTCCCGGGGCAACGCTACAATGAGCAGTTCTTC.

This clone appeared a few times. The rearrangement joins TRBV10-3 to TRBJ2-5; TRBD2 matches 11 bases. The CDR3 is made up of 15 amino acids. Trimming at V came to 7 bases and at J to 11 bases, leaving 15 bases not matched to a gene. Germline V gives CDR1 ENHRY, CDR2 SYGVKD. CDR3 loop: CAITTTSGMAGEQYF. Written as DNA, the CDR3 is TGTGCCATCACCACGACTAGCGGGATGGCCGGTGAGCAGTACTTC.

This clone has a handful of counts. The V gene is TRBV29-1, the J gene TRBJ2-6, with D perhaps TRBD1 (5 bases). The germline CDR1 and CDR2 sequences are SQVTM and ANQGSEA. The CDR3 has 15 residues. The V end was cut by 3 bases, the J end by 2 bases, with 11 bases between. In DNA form, the CDR3 reads TGCAGCGTTGAGTCCAGGGTGACTGGGGCCAACGTCCTGACTTTC. Its protein product is CSVESRVTGANVLTF.

The chain links TRBV6-5 to TRBJ2-1; no firm D call. Between the trimmed V and J ends, which lost 6 bases and 7 bases, there was a span of 7 bases. The CDR3 totals 11 residues. Germline CDR1 is MNHEY and CDR2 is SVGAGI. In nucleotides, the CDR3 is TGTGCCAGCAGACGAAATAATGAGCAGTTCTTC. Protein product: CASRRNNEQFF.

J is TRBJ2-3 and V is TRBV7-2; no definite D call. This CDR3 has 15 amino acids. V lost 7 bases to trimming and J lost 0 bases, with 14 bases between them. Germline lookup yields CDR1 SGHTA and CDR2 FQGNSA. The DNA of the CDR3 is TGTGCCAGCACCCTCTCCATAACTAGCACAGATACGCAGTATTTT. Amino acids: CASTLSITSTDTQYF.

The chain employs TRBV29-1 and TRBJ2-3; D is unclear. The V and J ends lost 3 bases and 5 bases respectively, with 9 bases between them. Germline V gene lookup returns CDR1 SQVTM and CDR2 ANQGSEA. The CDR3 is 12 residues long. As DNA, the CDR3 is TGCAGCGTTGACAAGAATGGAGATACGCAGTATTTT. This encodes CSVDKNGDTQYF.

This clone was picked up a small number of times. The chain joins TRBV4-1 to TRBJ1-4; D possibly corresponds to TRBD1 (5 bases). Trimming shortened V by 5 bases and J by 5 bases, and 9 bases separated the two germline ends. CDR3 length: 13 residues. Germline CDR1 is MGHRA and CDR2 is YSYEKL. The CDR3 reads CASSYGGNEKLFF. In nucleotides, the CDR3 is TGCGCCAGCAGCTACGGGGGGAATGAAAAACTGTTTTTT.

This chain links TRBV4-3 with TRBJ2-1; D is ambiguous. CDR1 is LGHNA and CDR2 is YSLEER in the germline V gene. The CDR3 spans 13 residues. The V and J ends lost 1 base and 9 bases respectively, with 10 bases between them. This chain's CDR3 is CASSQGLRAEQFF. CDR3 nucleotide sequence: TGCGCCAGCAGCCAAGGGCTTAGGGCTGAGCAGTTCTTC.

This clone appeared a few times. The chain couples TRBV29-1 to TRBJ1-4, with 9 positions matching TRBD1. The CDR3 consists of 13 residues. Germline values: CDR1 SQVTM, CDR2 ANQGSEA. The V gene end was trimmed by 5 bases and the J gene end by 5 bases; junction bases not matched to a gene: 3. Written as DNA, the CDR3 is TGCAGCGTTCACGGGACAGGGAATGAAAAACTGTTTTTT. Its translation: CSVHGTGNEKLFF.

The chain couples TRBV4-1 to TRBJ2-5; weak D call: TRBD1 (5 bases). The CDR3 spans 13 residues. Germline CDR1 and CDR2: MGHRA and YSYEKL. The V gene lost 2 bases and the J gene lost 5 bases, with 9 bases spanning the gap. The chain's CDR3 is CASSQQGLETQYF. CDR3 bases: TGCGCCAGCAGCCAACAGGGTTTGGAGACCCAGTACTTC.

This clone was seen once. The V gene is TRBV30, the J gene TRBJ2-2, with D tentatively TRBD1 (5 bases). The CDR3 length is 15 residues. The germline V gene has CDR1 GTSNPN and CDR2 SVGIG (reference sequence). V shed 0 bases and J shed 6 bases, with 14 bases lying between them. The CDR3 spells CAWSVLAGFAGELFF. The DNA of the CDR3 is TGTGCCTGGAGTGTACTTGCAGGGTTTGCCGGGGAGCTGTTTTTT.

This chain uses TRBV9 with TRBJ1-6; D gene uncertain. This CDR3 region has 15 residues. CDR1 SGDLS and CDR2 YYNGEE come from the germline V gene. The ends were cut back, 4 bases at V and 3 bases at J, with 11 bases in the middle. The DNA for the CDR3 is TGTGCCAGCAGCCCAGCGGGAGACTATAATTCACCCCTCCACTTT. Encoded protein: CASSPAGDYNSPLHF.

This clone has a single count. The J gene is TRBJ2-5, the V gene TRBV25-1; D unresolved. Trimming cost V 7 bases and J 5 bases, with 11 bases left between them. The germline V gene has CDR1 MGHDK and CDR2 SYGVNS. The CDR3 covers 12 residues. DNA for the CDR3: TGTGCCAGCAATGGCTTTGGGGAGACCCAGTACTTC. Encoded protein: CASNGFGETQYF. Filled out from reference TRBV25-1 and TRBJ2-5, the complete variable domain reads EADIYQTPRYLVIGTGKKITLECSQTMGHDKMYWYQQDPGMELHLIHYSYGVNSTEKGDLSSESTVSRIRTEHFPLTLESARPSHTSQYLCASNGFGETQYFGPGTRLLVL.

This clone was counted between two and nine times. This sample includes further DNA sequences coding for the same CDR3. The V and J genes are TRBV10-3 and TRBJ2-6; no definite D call. Trimming removed 8 bases from V and 2 bases from J, with 10 bases in between. Germline CDR1 is ENHRY and CDR2 is SYGVKD. The CDR3 loop spans 14 amino acids. CDR3 protein: CAIGRSTGANVLTF. The CDR3 coding sequence is TGTGCCATCGGACGGTCCACTGGGGCCAACGTCCTGACTTTC.